The 5 T cell receptor beta chains in this list originate from one sample, sequenced in a study of T cells in Graves' hyperthyroidism and ophthalmopathy. Amplification of TCR beta CDR3 regions used RNA as the template. The TCR CDR3 first-round RT-PCR relied on the HTBI primer set. TCRdb called the multiplex PCR reads again in MiXCR, with one record for every CDR3 protein. Altogether under 400,000 distinct CDR3 sequences are present, roughly a fifth being singletons, with the ten largest covering around half. The sequencing sample was made of blood. The receptors stem from a woman aged 45-65 years with Graves' hyperthyroidism.

This clonotype was seen at least ten times. The chain is built from TRBV7-2 and TRBJ2-7; D remains unclear. Trimming stripped 5 bases from V and 3 bases from J, with 11 bases between. This CDR3 spans 13 amino acids. From germline, CDR1 is SGHTA and CDR2 FQGNSA. CDR3 DNA: TGTGCCAGCAGCCCAAGGAGAAACTACGAGCAGTACTTC. It codes for CASSPRRNYEQYF.

This clonotype was recorded many times. The V call is TRBV28, the J call TRBJ1-5; D unclear. V was cut by 4 bases and J by 7 bases, with 11 bases left in between. The germline CDR1 and CDR2 sequences are MDHEN and SYDVKM. The length of the CDR3 is 13 residues. The chain's CDR3 is CASSWEFGQPQHF. The CDR3 DNA reads as TGTGCCAGCAGTTGGGAGTTCGGACAGCCCCAGCATTTT.

This clonotype was seen repeatedly, ten times or more. The CDR3 nucleotides are TGTGCCAGCAGTCTTAAGGGGACAGGGTACGAGCAGTACTTC. Translated, it gives CASSLKGTGYEQYF. The V and J genes are TRBV12-3 or TRBV12-4 and TRBJ2-7, with 9 positions matching TRBD1. The CDR3 runs 14 residues. V shed 5 bases and J 4 bases; nucleotides not matched to a gene: 6.

This clonotype was seen ten or more times. The chain carries TRBV30 and TRBJ2-3; D ambiguous. Germline CDR1 and CDR2: GTSNPN and SVGIG (reference sequence). Between the trimmed V and J ends, which lost 0 bases and 0 bases, there was a span of 7 bases. This CDR3 is 14 amino acids long. CDR3 bases: TGTGCCTGGAGTGTGGCCGGCAGCACAGATACGCAGTATTTT. It codes for CAWSVAGSTDTQYF. Based on the CDR3 plus reference TRBV30 and TRBJ2-3, the full variable domain is SQTIHQWPATLVQPVGSPLSLECTVEGTSNPNLYWYRQAAGRGLQLLFYSVGIGQISSEVPQNLSASRPQDRQFILSSKKLLLSDSGFYLCAWSVAGSTDTQYFGPGTRLTVL.

This clonotype has more than one count but fewer than ten. Its ends do not fully match the called genes, so a read error is possible. The V gene is TRBV2, the J gene TRBJ2-7, with TRBD1 identical over 10 bases. Germline CDR1 SNHLY, CDR2 FYNNEI. This CDR3 comprises 15 residues. CDR3 bases: TGTGCCACCAGTGCGGGGGACAGGGGCTCCTACGAGCAGTACTTC. Translating it yields CATSAGDRGSYEQYF. Together with reference TRBV2 and TRBJ2-7, the CDR3 gives the full variable domain: EPEVTQTPSHQVTQMGQEVILRCVPISNHLYFYWYRQILGQKVEFLVSFYNNEISEKSEIFDDQFSVERPDGSNFTLKIRSTKLEDSAMYFCATSAGDRGSYEQYFGPGTRLTVT.